The 9 T cell receptor beta chains reported below all come from one sample, sequenced in a study of blood T cell repertoires in COVID-19. Method: immunoSEQ multiplex PCR; TCRdb's copy keeps in-frame clones and lacks some. The sample shows over 40,000 clones, approximately 82% of them seen only once. The sample comprised peripheral blood. These receptors were obtained from a human donor in a cohort sampled during active COVID-19.

The chain carries TRBV6-6 and TRBJ1-1, with D perhaps matching TRBD1 (6 bases). With 2 bases removed from V and 10 bases from J, the gap between germline ends came to 23 bases. Germline CDR1 and CDR2: MNHNY and SVGAGI (reference sequence). This CDR3 has 16 residues. CDR3 in amino acids: CASSYPSGGRREGAFF. The CDR3 DNA is TGTGCCAGCAGTTACCCGTCGGGGGGGCGCAGGGAGGGAGCTTTCTTT.

The J gene is TRBJ2-1, the V gene TRBV9; D perhaps matches TRBD2 (6 bases). This CDR3 comprises 15 residues. Germline CDR1 and CDR2: SGDLS and YYNGEE. Trimming took 7 bases from V and 3 from J, leaving 17 bases between them. The CDR3 DNA reads as TGTGCCAGCGGCGGGCGACTGGACTACTACAATGAGCAGTTCTTC. Its translation is CASGGRLDYYNEQFF.

V gene TRBV6-2 or TRBV6-3 combines with J gene TRBJ2-1; 7 bases are a match to TRBD1. V dropped 5 bases and J dropped 0; count of bases not matched to a gene: 13. The germline gives CDR1 MNHEY, CDR2 SVGEGT. CDR3 size: 18 residues. The CDR3 is CASSAGGGGGPSYNEQFF. In DNA, the CDR3 is TGTGCCAGCAGTGCAGGGGGTGGAGGCGGCCCCTCCTACAATGAGCAGTTCTTC.

The chain recombines TRBV4-3 with TRBJ2-7, with D tentatively TRBD2 (6 bases). CDR3 length: 15 amino acids. V lost 0 bases, J lost 0 bases, and 9 bases lay in between. Germline loops: CDR1 LGHNA, CDR2 YSLEER. CDR3 in DNA: TGCGCCAGCAGCCAAGACGCCGGGAGCTCCTACGAGCAGTACTTC. This translates into CASSQDAGSSYEQYF.

The V gene is TRBV15, the J gene TRBJ1-1; 8 positions agree with TRBD1. This CDR3 is built from 15 residues. V dropped 4 bases and J dropped 0; count of bases not matched to a gene: 4. CDR1 and CDR2 from the germline V gene are LNHNV and YYDKDF (reference sequence). CDR3 residues: CATSTGGAMNTEAFF. The DNA of the CDR3 is TGTGCCACCAGCACAGGGGGCGCGATGAACACTGAAGCTTTCTTT.

In this sample, this clone turned up a few times. The chain links TRBV19 to TRBJ1-5; D is ambiguous. This CDR3 is built from 15 residues. Per germline, CDR1 LNHDA and CDR2 SQIVND (reference sequence). The V end was cut by 6 bases, the J end by 4 bases, with 16 bases between. CDR3 DNA: TGTGCCAGTAGCGACATCCGGGGTGCGAATCAGCCCCAGCATTTT. This codes for CASSDIRGANQPQHF. The whole variable domain, filled in from reference TRBV19 and TRBJ1-5, reads DGGITQSPKYLFRKEGQNVTLSCEQNLNHDAMYWYRQDPGQGLRLIYYSQIVNDFQKGDIAEGYSVSREKKESFPLTVTSAQKNPTAFYLCASSDIRGANQPQHFGDGTRLSIL.

The chain combines TRBV30 with TRBJ1-2; TRBD1 aligns across 8 bases. Looked up from germline, CDR1 is GTSNPN and CDR2 is SVGIG (reference sequence). The CDR3 runs 13 residues. Trimming at V came to 3 bases and at J to 3 bases, leaving 3 bases not matched to a gene. Written as DNA, the CDR3 is TGTGCCTGGAGGACAGGGGTTTACTATGGCTACACCTTC. Amino acids: CAWRTGVYYGYTF.

The chain has TRBV19 and TRBJ1-3; D perhaps matches TRBD1 (6 bases). V dropped 5 bases and J dropped 3 bases, with 14 bases sitting between them. Germline V CDR1 and CDR2: LNHDA, SQIVND (reference sequence). The CDR3 has 15 amino acids. CDR3 DNA: TGTGCCAGTAGTTCACTCACAGGGTTTGGAAACACCATATATTTT. Its protein product is CASSSLTGFGNTIYF.

This clone was observed a single time. The CDR3 region is CASGQGWSTEAFF. CDR3 bases: TGTGCCAGCGGGCAGGGTTGGAGCACTGAAGCTTTCTTT. The chain couples TRBV28 to TRBJ1-1; weak D call: TRBD1 (5 bases). Germline V CDR1 and CDR2: MDHEN, SYDVKM. Trimming took 8 bases from V and 4 from J, leaving 14 bases between them. The CDR3 totals 13 residues.